Below, one T cell receptor (beta chain) is given with its context. As yet, its antigen is unknown. The study ran its PCR with 60 Vbeta and 13 Jbeta primers. This table comes from immunoSEQ multiplex PCR, and its TCRdb copy is limited to in-frame clones, with some not included. The data hold about 130,000 clones, with 60% to 75% observed a single time. The sample originates from a study of cytomegalovirus exposure and HLA in healthy donors. Study-level background: Among about 179 million T cells, an earlier analysis found 120 million or so unique TCR beta sequences. General study findings and limits: Per a later analysis, 15,000 to 20,000 TCR beta sequences showed association with HLA alleles at 0.05 false discovery rate. As a later analysis showed, a missense DCLRE1C variant was linked to trimming of TCR beta V- and J-genes.

The CDR3 sequence is 13 residues long. The V end lost 4 bases, the J end lost 10 bases, and 14 bases lay between the germline ends. The germline CDR1 and CDR2 sequences are MNHNS and SASEGT. This TCR was recovered from a woman between 45 and 60 years old in good health and CMV-seropositive. Material: PBMCs. The chain employs TRBV6-1 and TRBJ2-1; tentatively, D is TRBD2 (6 bases). CDR3 residues: CASSGSTRGEQFF. The DNA for the CDR3 is TGTGCCAGCAGTGGATCGACTAGAGGGGAGCAGTTCTTC.